The 4 T cell receptor beta chains below come from one sample, sequenced in a study of shared clonotypes between healthy human individuals. Terminally differentiated effector memory CD45RA+ cells were excluded by CCR7 positive selection of CD45RO-negative cells. Method: immunoSEQ multiplex PCR; TCRdb's copy keeps in-frame clones and lacks some. The sample yields 2 million or so clones, about 95% seen once. Sequenced material: naive CD8+ T cells sorted from blood. All receptors derive from a man between 18 and 35 years old in good health.

This clone was seen just once. The chain is built from TRBV27 and TRBJ2-7; D may be TRBD1 or TRBD2 (5 bases each). There are 14 residues in the CDR3. Germline V gene sequence: CDR1 MNHEY, CDR2 SMNVEV (reference sequence). V lost 5 bases and J 4 bases, leaving 15 bases between the germline ends. CDR3 sequence reads: CASSLRDGGYEQYF. CDR3 nucleotide sequence: TGTGCCAGCAGTCTCCGGGACGGTGGTTACGAGCAGTACTTC.

J is TRBJ2-7 and V is TRBV5-6; TRBD2 might be the D (7 bases). V lost 5 bases and J 2 bases, leaving 11 bases between the germline ends. The CDR3 runs 13 residues. In germline, CDR1 is SGHDT, CDR2 YYEEEE. The CDR3 protein is CASRRGAAYEQYF. CDR3 in DNA: TGTGCCAGCAGACGGGGGGCCGCCTACGAGCAGTACTTC.

Of note for this clone: Other DNA sequences in this specimen translate into the identical CDR3. The CDR3 protein is CASSLTGVNEQFF. CDR3 DNA sequence: TGTGCCAGCAGTTTAACAGGGGTTAATGAGCAGTTCTTC. The rearrangement links TRBV27 to TRBJ2-1; 7 bases match TRBD1. V lost 2 bases to trimming and J lost 7 bases; unmatched junction nucleotides: 2. CDR1 is MNHEY, CDR2 SMNVEV, per germline (reference sequence). The CDR3 contains 13 residues.

This chain links TRBV27 with TRBJ2-2; D is possibly TRBD1 (5 bases). V dropped 7 bases and J dropped 1 base, with 10 bases sitting between them. The germline V gene has CDR1 MNHEY and CDR2 SMNVEV (reference sequence). This CDR3 has 14 amino acids. This CDR3 is CASTPGMNTGELFF. The CDR3 nucleotides are TGTGCCAGCACTCCAGGGATGAACACCGGGGAGCTGTTTTTT.